This T cell receptor beta chain was captured by sequencing in a study of beta chain features in type 1 diabetes. TCRB transcripts that were expressed got sequenced, as all of the isolated RNA had been reverse transcribed. Libraries were prepared by immunoSEQ multiplex PCR; TCRdb keeps only in-frame clonotypes and omits some of them. The repertoire consists of about 930,000 clones, with roughly 16% occurring once and the leading ten covering about 0.02%. Findings and limits, study-wide: Within the patient group, naive, central memory and Treg TCRB repertoires appeared more similar to each other than within healthy donors. HLA effects on TCRB rearrangement stayed unresolved here.

About this clone itself: The antigen is undetermined.

V was trimmed by 0 bases and J by 5 bases, leaving 11 bases between them. CDR1 is MDHEN, CDR2 SYDVKM, per germline. This CDR3 is built from 14 residues. This TCR was sampled from a woman younger than 35 in good health. The source material was naive CD4+ T cells from blood. The J gene is TRBJ2-7, the V gene TRBV28; D call uncertain. In nucleotides, the CDR3 is TGTGCCAGCAGTTTATGGTCCTTGGCCAACGAGCAGTACTTC. Protein: CASSLWSLANEQYF.